The entry below describes one TCR beta chain. Its antigen has not been determined. Nothing much larger sits one base from this clone, and base qualities are not available. This sample was taken from a study of cytomegalovirus exposure and HLA in healthy donors (dated by TCRdb to 2015 to 2018). Regarding the research as a whole: According to an earlier analysis of 587 of the donors, about 180 million T cells yielded 100 million or so unique TCR beta sequences and around 280 Gb of sequence data. An early release covering about 600 HLA-typed donors comprised about 320 gigabases of sequencing data and 85 million to 100 million unique TCR sequences. Of the roughly 400 genotyped donors, 81% were placed in the genetic ancestry cluster associated with self-reported Caucasian donors. The study aimed to test whether signatures of past pathogen exposure could be identified by cataloging public T cell receptors. The study used immunosequencing to profile the T cell repertoires of hundreds of subjects and linked those repertoires to cytomegalovirus serostatus. Besides the first cohort of approximately 670 subjects, a separate validation cohort made up of over 95 different subjects was used. The study combined high-throughput TCR immunosequencing, statistical association of individual TCRs with disease status, and machine learning to predict cytomegalovirus infection status. In a later analysis, previously published TCR beta repertoires from about 640 donors were re-analyzed and high-resolution HLA genotyping was added so that TCR occurrence patterns could be studied. Rather than using new phenotypic data, the later analysis identified candidate immune exposures from TCR beta sequences and from how often those sequences occurred across donors. An earlier analysis of some 500 of the donors applied high-throughput TCR beta sequencing to assess whether each TCR beta V gene segment acted as functional or pseudogenic. Donor age, sex, ethnicity and CMV serostatus were collected together with the repertoire data. Genome-wide SNP genotypes for about 55% of the roughly 670 donors were used in a later genetic analysis, which treated that subset as a discovery cohort. Every discovery cohort repertoire had been produced on one sequencing platform. HLA typing covered class I and class II loci at four-digit resolution. Typing coverage varied by locus: about 629-640 donors for A, B, C, DRB1 and DQB1; around 560 for DQA1; about 600 for DPA1; roughly 470 for DPB1. Four to six DR-DQ haplotypes were handled as single units for association and clustering because linkage in the cohort was strong. Among some 410 genotyped donors of the cohort, an average of roughly 240,000 unique TCR beta nucleotide sequences were sequenced per donor, about a sixth of them non-productive. What the study reported, not specific to this receptor: The 87-base-pair reads could not distinguish some IMGT-functional V segments, including TRBV6-2 and TRBV6-3, so those segments were excluded. The authors suggested that the approach could potentially be generalized to other disease states and immunological phenotypes. While some public TCRs were present in many individuals, most TCR sequences turned up only very rarely across donors. In vitro tests confirmed that a few of the cytomegalovirus-associated TCR beta chains recognize cytomegalovirus antigens. The classifier was reported to diagnose cytomegalovirus status with high specificity and sensitivity in both the original and validation cohorts. Only TCR beta chains were sequenced in this cohort, and the absence of alpha or paired-chain data limited detectable features. The sequencing pipeline was judged likely to have produced a cluster of highly shared sequence variants as a technical artifact. In a later analysis, most CMV-associated TCR beta chains were found to appear HLA-restricted, with HLA associations seemingly driven largely by CMV exposure. HLA typing was unavailable for some donors at each locus, so association tests used only the typed subset. In a later analysis, TCR association rates were found to vary across HLA loci, with the most associated TCRs seen for DRB1 alleles and the fewest for HLA-C alleles. Correlated functional status among segregating V segments might reflect linkage disequilibrium, but an unknown experimental factor could not be ruled out. When HLA alleles, especially DR and DQ, strongly co-occurred, attributing TCR associations to individual alleles was difficult. A later analysis associated about 16,000 TCR beta sequences with specific HLA alleles at a false discovery rate of 0.05. In a later analysis, HLA-associated TCR beta chains showed more clonal expansion and lower generation probabilities than non-associated chains that were equally common. A further reported finding was that TCR beta sequences accurately predicted the HLA-A and HLA-B alleles for most subjects in the first cohort. CMV serostatus was the only immune exposure information available for the cohort. In a later analysis, several top co-occurrence clusters were reported to appear linked to parvovirus B19, influenza, CMV and Epstein-Barr virus. Sequencing depth was assumed to be roughly uniform across donors in the presence/absence analyses, though that assumption may not hold. Because counts were too low, seventeen rarely observed V segments, including chromosome 9 orphons, were excluded from the earlier analysis of some 590 of the donors. In an earlier analysis of more than 500 of the donors, most TCR beta V segments appeared in productive rearrangements about 87% or about 30% of the time, broadly matching IMGT annotations. A total of roughly 160 TCR beta chains were listed by the study as associated with cytomegalovirus. A later genetic analysis reported fewer N-insertions in productive TCRs among donors in an Asian-associated ancestry cluster than the approximately 670-donor mean. V-gene and J-gene trimming of TCR beta chains was associated with a missense DCLRE1C variant in a later genetic analysis, and the association was replicated in an independent cohort.

The V end loses 7 bases and the J end loses 6 bases, and a stretch of 17 bases separates them. The germline V gene gives CDR1 as SGHNT and CDR2 as YENEEA. The CDR3 sequence holds 14 residues, the cysteine and phenylalanine included. Only the CDR3 DNA stays, 42 bases, in frame from base 1. The cohort consisted of 600 or so healthy bone marrow donors. At the time of sampling, all cohort members were nominally healthy, though unrecorded immune exposures were likely present. The donor was CMV seropositive and was included in the group of some 290 seropositive cohort members. A peripheral blood sample was collected from each donor, and TCR beta sequencing was performed on peripheral blood mononuclear cells. Genomic DNA was extracted from the blood cell samples with the Qiagen DNeasy Blood Extraction Kit. Receptor libraries were prepared by the immunoSEQ multiplex PCR assay. For the multiplex PCR, a mixture combining 60 forward primers for TCR Vbeta segments and 13 reverse primers for TCR Jbeta segments was used. Amplification of the CDR3 region of rearranged TCR beta genes was performed with a multiplex PCR assay on genomic DNA. The amplified TCR beta libraries were sequenced on the Illumina HiSeq System as 87-base-pair reads. For the original study's pipeline: A later analysis tallied 80 million to 95 million unique TCR beta chains across the 700 or so repertoires, and around 10 million of those chains were shared by two or more donors. To remove PCR and sequencing errors, raw reads were error-corrected and collapsed into unique sequences using a nearest-neighbor algorithm that merged closely related sequences. Alignment of CDR3 sequences to IMGT reference sequences was used to assign V, D and J gene segments. For a sequence to be retained, at least a six-nucleotide match to both a V gene segment and a J gene segment was required. A rearrangement counted as productive if the CDR3 had no stop codons and remained in frame with V and J, and every other rearrangement counted as non-productive. Following IMGT convention, CDR3 was defined as the stretch from the second conserved V-encoded cysteine to the conserved J-encoded phenylalanine. The earlier analysis of approximately 590 of the donors excluded any sequence lacking an unambiguous match to a single V gene segment. An earlier analysis of over 450 of the donors classified V segments as functional when productive rearrangements were above 56.7% and as segregating when the standard deviation between donors was above 5%. A statistical classification framework was built for diagnosing cytomegalovirus status from the catalog of TCR beta chain sequences. V and J gene assignment, in a later analysis, came from comparing TCR nucleotide sequences with IMGT/GENE-DB human TR gene sequences. The TCRdist pipeline was used in a later analysis to assign CDR3 sequences and most-parsimonious VDJ recombination scenarios. In a later analysis, every TCR beta chain was defined by the combination of its CDR3 amino acid sequence and its V-gene family, and reads without a unique V-gene family were dropped. As a way to deal with suspected cross-contamination and a sequencing artifact, a later analysis dropped hundreds of nucleotide sequences that were highly shared and had low generation probability. In a later analysis, a clonal expansion index was calculated for each public chain from normalized within-repertoire ranks of inferred template counts. Generation probabilities in a later analysis came from a VDJ recombination model fitted to out-of-frame rearrangements, and those results were checked against IGoR. Hypergeometric tests were used in a later analysis to score TCR-TCR, TCR-HLA and TCR-CMV co-occurrence, with a repertoire-size bias correction applied to the TCR pairs. In a later analysis, false discovery rates were estimated by permuting HLA or CMV assignments 20 times. In a later analysis, co-occurring TCRs were grouped using DBSCAN, and TCRdist sequence similarity was added for clustering within HLA-allele-positive subsets. Repertoires with fewer than 30,000 or more than 120,000 public chains were left out of co-occurrence clustering, as were about 5 repertoires with anomalous nucleotide sharing. This is the immuneACCESS table as TCRdb keeps it, with only in-frame sequences that have V and J called. A part of the clones is gone; compared with another copy, unresolved V genes explain less than half, and the rest is unexplained. For V, J and clone size, that table is used; D and trimming come from the DNA. Across this sample there are under 200,000 clones, with around 84% seen only once. In total, the top ten clones hold roughly 6.5% of the sample.

This sequence originates from a man between 50 and 59 years old in good health and CMV-seropositive. The chain is made from TRBV11-3 and TRBJ2-3; too little of a D gene remains to name it. The sample taken for sequencing was PBMCs. The CDR3 sequence is CASKIRQVHDTQYF. The sequenced DNA is TGTGCCAGCAAAATCCGTCAGGTCCATGATACGCAGTATTTT.